The 24 T cell receptor beta chains listed next were all sequenced from one sample in a study of siplizumab effects on memory and regulatory T cells. Sequencing was performed with immunoSEQ multiplex PCR; in TCRdb, only in-frame clones are kept and a portion is missing. The table lists more than 85,000 clones, 85% to 90% of them singletons. Sequenced material: CD4+ T cells sorted from blood. These receptors were obtained from a human donor in good health.

The chain combines TRBV11-2 with TRBJ2-1, with 9 nucleotides matching TRBD2. The CDR3 totals 13 residues. Germline V gene data show CDR1 as SGHAT and CDR2 as FQNNGV. Trimming cost V 8 bases and J 9 bases; bases outside gene matches: 8. The CDR3 loop is CASQGLAGVEQFF. As DNA, the CDR3 is TGTGCCAGCCAAGGATTAGCGGGAGTTGAGCAGTTCTTC.

The chain carries TRBV18 and TRBJ2-3, with 10 bases matching TRBD1. Germline values: CDR1 KGHSH, CDR2 LQKENI. This CDR3 region has 21 residues. J gave up 6 bases and V 6 bases, and 27 bases lay outside the gene matches. Here the CDR3 DNA reads TGTGCCAGCTCGACCCGGAGGGGACAGGGGAAAGAGCACAGATCGATGGATACGCAGTATTTT. Translated, it gives CASSTRRGQGKEHRSMDTQYF. Drawing the rest from reference TRBV18 and TRBJ2-3, the complete variable domain is NAGVMQNPRHLVRRRGQEARLRCSPMKGHSHVYWYRQLPEEGLKFMVYLQKENIIDESGMPKERFSAEFPKEGPSILRIQQVVRGDSAAYFCASSTRRGQGKEHRSMDTQYFGPGTRLTVL.

The CDR3 sequence: CASSQDSSQGQDIQYF. The CDR3 region has the DNA TGCGCCAGCAGCCAAGACTCCTCGCAGGGACAGGACATTCAGTACTTC. The V and J genes are TRBV4-3 and TRBJ2-4; 8 nucleotides agree with TRBD1. The CDR3 consists of 16 residues. Per germline, CDR1 LGHNA and CDR2 YSLEER. The V and J ends lost 0 bases and 8 bases, in that order; junction bases with no gene match: 9.

The rearrangement uses TRBV18 and TRBJ2-1; tentatively, D is TRBD1 or TRBD2 (5 bases each). The CDR3 runs 15 residues. Trimming removed 4 bases at V and 3 bases at J, with 13 bases between. Germline V gene data show CDR1 as KGHSH and CDR2 as LQKENI. CDR3 residues: CASSRGPTIYNEQFF. Here the CDR3 DNA reads TGTGCCAGCTCACGGGGACCGACGATCTACAATGAGCAGTTCTTC.

This rearrangement joins TRBV5-5 to TRBJ1-1, with D possibly being TRBD1 (6 bases). Germline V gene sequence: CDR1 SGHKS, CDR2 YYEKEE (reference sequence). CDR3 size: 15 residues. Trimming took 4 bases from V and 5 from J, leaving 18 bases between them. CDR3 bases: TGTGCCAGCAGCACGACAGGCAACCCGAATACTGAAGCTTTCTTT. Translated: CASSTTGNPNTEAFF.

V gene TRBV6-1 combines with J gene TRBJ1-5, with 7 positions matching TRBD1. The germline V gene encodes CDR1 MNHNS and CDR2 SASEGT. V gave up 4 bases and J gave up 2 bases; unmatched junction bases: 5. This CDR3 is built from 15 residues. CDR3 nucleotide sequence: TGTGCCAGCAGTGGCGTTGGACAGGGCAATCAGCCCCAGCATTTT. Protein: CASSGVGQGNQPQHF.

The table lists this clone with a count of one. The chain uses TRBV6-5 and TRBJ2-2; 12 bases map to TRBD2. This CDR3 contains 15 residues. The germline gives CDR1 MNHEY, CDR2 SVGAGI. V dropped 5 bases and J dropped 7; count of bases not matched to a gene: 5. The CDR3 DNA follows: TGTGCCAGCAGTCCCCAGACTAGCGGGAGCGGGGAGCTGTTTTTT. Translation gives CASSPQTSGSGELFF.

This chain links TRBV6-1 with TRBJ2-1, with 8 bases that match TRBD1. Germline V CDR1 and CDR2: MNHNS, SASEGT. V lost 1 base to trimming and J lost 7 bases; unmatched junction nucleotides: 6. This CDR3 has 15 residues. CDR3: CASSEGTGPKNEQFF. The CDR3 nucleotides are TGTGCCAGCAGTGAAGGGACAGGGCCCAAGAATGAGCAGTTCTTC.

The rearrangement joins TRBV19 to TRBJ2-3, with D tentatively TRBD2 (5 bases). This CDR3 comprises 15 residues. CDR1 and CDR2 from the germline V gene are LNHDA and SQIVND (reference sequence). V lost 2 bases and J 2 bases, leaving 11 bases between the germline ends. CDR3 sequence (DNA): TGTGCCAGTAGTATATCAGCGGACCACACAGATACGCAGTATTTT. Translating it yields CASSISADHTDTQYF.

This chain uses TRBV9 with TRBJ1-1; unclear D gene. Trimming stripped 2 bases from V and 1 base from J, with 9 bases between. Germline V gene lookup returns CDR1 SGDLS and CDR2 YYNGEE. This CDR3 is built from 14 residues. The CDR3 loop reads CASSVAGQNTEAFF. In nucleotides, the CDR3 is TGTGCCAGCAGCGTTGCCGGGCAGAACACTGAAGCTTTCTTT.

The gene calls are TRBV6-5 and TRBJ2-7; D perhaps matches TRBD2 (6 bases). The CDR3 loop spans 15 amino acids. The germline gives CDR1 MNHEY, CDR2 SVGAGI. Between the trimmed V and J ends, which lost 6 bases and 3 bases, there was a span of 18 bases. This CDR3 reads CASRKTEGSRYEQYF. CDR3 sequence (DNA): TGTGCCAGCAGAAAGACGGAGGGGTCCCGCTACGAGCAGTACTTC.

The chain employs TRBV7-9 and TRBJ2-4; no reliable D call. Germline V gene sequence: CDR1 SEHNR, CDR2 FQNEAQ (reference sequence). The CDR3 is made up of 14 amino acids. V was clipped by 5 bases and J by 0 bases, with 8 bases between them. The CDR3 bases are TGTGCCAGCAGCCCCGGGCTAGCCAAAAACATTCAGTACTTC. This codes for CASSPGLAKNIQYF. Together with reference TRBV7-9 and TRBJ2-4, the CDR3 gives the full variable domain: DTGVSQNPRHKITKRGQNVTFRCDPISEHNRLYWYRQTLGQGPEFLTYFQNEAQLEKSRLLSDRFSAERPKGSFSTLEIQRTEQGDSAMYLCASSPGLAKNIQYFGAGTRLSVL.

The table lists this clone with a count of one. The chain combines TRBV2 with TRBJ2-5, with TRBD2 identical over 7 bases. The CDR3 spans 14 residues. V gave up 3 bases and J gave up 4 bases; unmatched junction bases: 5. Germline CDR1 reads SNHLY; CDR2 reads FYNNEI. CDR3 protein: CASSDLSGRETQYF. The CDR3 region has the DNA TGTGCCAGCAGTGATCTTAGCGGGCGAGAGACCCAGTACTTC.

The rearrangement joins TRBV2 to TRBJ1-3; no reliable D call. Germline loops: CDR1 SNHLY, CDR2 FYNNEI. Deletions cut 6 bases from V and 0 bases from J, with 12 bases between. The CDR3 runs to 15 residues. CDR3 nucleotide sequence: TGTGCCAGCAGCGAAATACAAGTCTCTGGAAACACCATATATTTT. Its translation: CASSEIQVSGNTIYF.

This chain links TRBV2 with TRBJ1-3; D is possibly TRBD1 (6 bases). The CDR3 totals 13 residues. Trimming removed 3 bases at V and 5 bases at J, with 8 bases between. Germline CDR1 and CDR2: SNHLY and FYNNEI. The CDR3 here is CASSDRGRNTIYF. CDR3 nucleotide sequence: TGTGCCAGCAGTGACAGGGGAAGAAACACCATATATTTT. Variable domain in full (rest from reference TRBV2 and TRBJ1-3): EPEVTQTPSHQVTQMGQEVILRCVPISNHLYFYWYRQILGQKVEFLVSFYNNEISEKSEIFDDQFSVERPDGSNFTLKIRSTKLEDSAMYFCASSDRGRNTIYFGEGSWLTVV.

The chain is built from TRBV18 and TRBJ2-7; D unresolved. The germline CDR1 and CDR2 sequences are KGHSH and LQKENI. V lost 5 bases to trimming and J lost 7 bases, with 21 bases between them. The CDR3 runs 15 residues. The chain's CDR3 is CASSSNRALLEEQYF. CDR3 bases: TGTGCCAGCTCATCGAACCGGGCCCTTCTTGAAGAGCAGTACTTC.

This clone was found once. V usage is TRBV7-2 and J usage is TRBJ1-1; D uncertain. V was pared by 2 bases and J by 1 base, with 2 bases between. Germline V gives CDR1 SGHTA, CDR2 FQGNSA. This CDR3 contains 12 residues. The CDR3 DNA reads as TGTGCCAGCAGCTTAACGAACACTGAAGCTTTCTTT. Amino acids: CASSLTNTEAFF.

The V gene is TRBV10-1, the J gene TRBJ2-7; 8 bases align to TRBD1. Unmatched junction bases numbered 8, after V lost 3 bases and J lost 4 bases. The V gene's germline CDR1 is WNHNN and CDR2 SYGVQD (reference sequence). The CDR3 contains 15 residues. CDR3 protein: CASSDQGALYYEQYF. The CDR3 bases are TGCGCCAGCAGTGATCAGGGGGCCCTTTATTACGAGCAGTACTTC.

This sequence joins TRBV28 and TRBJ2-1; 9 nucleotides align to TRBD2. After removal of 5 bases from V and 7 bases from J, the junction contained 12 bases not matched to a gene. CDR1 is MDHEN, CDR2 SYDVKM, per germline. The CDR3 covers 16 residues. CDR3 coding DNA: TGTGCCAGCAGTGGGGGGTCTAGCGGGATTGCTAATGAGCAGTTCTTC. This codes for CASSGGSSGIANEQFF.

The rearrangement uses TRBV27 and TRBJ2-3; TRBD2 matches at 7 bases. The CDR3 is made up of 15 amino acids. V trimming: 6 bases; J trimming: 0 bases; junction bases outside the gene matches: 6. The germline gives CDR1 MNHEY, CDR2 SMNVEV (reference sequence). The CDR3 loop is CASRKGGSSTDTQYF. In DNA, the CDR3 is TGTGCCAGCAGAAAAGGCGGGAGTAGCACAGATACGCAGTATTTT.

The chain combines TRBV27 with TRBJ1-1, with a weak D call TRBD1 (5 bases). Trimming cost V 2 bases and J 2 bases, with 9 bases left between them. The V gene's germline CDR1 is MNHEY and CDR2 SMNVEV (reference sequence). The CDR3 spans 14 residues. For the CDR3, the DNA is TGTGCCAGCAGTTTAAAGGGGCATAACACTGAAGCTTTCTTT. Protein: CASSLKGHNTEAFF.

This chain connects TRBV2 to TRBJ2-3, with a tentative D call TRBD2 (5 bases). CDR1 SNHLY and CDR2 FYNNEI come from the germline V gene. This CDR3 comprises 12 residues. Trimming took off 8 bases at V and 3 bases at J, with 9 bases between the two ends. CDR3 protein: CASRRSTDTQYF. The CDR3 nucleotides read TGTGCCAGCCGGAGGAGTACAGATACGCAGTATTTT.

The V gene is TRBV4-2, the J gene TRBJ1-4; D is possibly TRBD1 (5 bases). The V gene's germline CDR1 is LGHNA and CDR2 YNFKEQ. The CDR3 length is 16 residues. V lost 5 bases and J 4 bases, leaving 17 bases between the germline ends. The CDR3 spells CASSAFGALINEKLFF. CDR3 in DNA: TGTGCCAGCAGCGCCTTTGGGGCCCTTATTAATGAAAAACTGTTTTTT.

The rearrangement links TRBV6-5 to TRBJ1-2; D gene unclear. V was pared by 0 bases and J by 7 bases, with 9 bases between. Germline assignment: CDR1 MNHEY and CDR2 SVGAGI. CDR3 length: 13 amino acids. CDR3 nucleotide sequence: TGTGCCAGCAGTTACTCGCGGCGAGGTGGCTACACCTTC. Amino acids: CASSYSRRGGYTF.